This passage covers 26 T cell receptor beta chains from one sample sequenced in a study of cytomegalovirus exposure and HLA in healthy donors. The PCR ran on 60 Vbeta and 13 Jbeta primers. Some clones are missing from TCRdb's copy, which holds only in-frame ones; the method was immunoSEQ multiplex PCR. The sample has some 170,000 clones, approximately 79% seen once. Material: PBMCs. Receptor source: a man aged 35 to 55 in good health and CMV-seronegative.

This chain joins TRBV6-1 and TRBJ1-6, with a weak D call TRBD1 (5 bases). The V end was cut by 2 bases, the J end by 7 bases, with 12 bases between. Germline V gene sequence: CDR1 MNHNS, CDR2 SASEGT. The CDR3 runs to 15 residues. Here the CDR3 DNA reads TGTGCCAGCAGTGAAATGGTGGGGGGGAATTCACCCCTCCACTTT. Its protein product is CASSEMVGGNSPLHF.

The chain employs TRBV28 and TRBJ1-1; 7 bases line up with TRBD1. Germline trimming cut 6 bases from V and 0 bases from J; bases unmatched to any gene: 4. The CDR3 runs to 14 residues. The germline CDR1 and CDR2 sequences are MDHEN and SYDVKM. The CDR3 spells CASRLGQVNTEAFF. CDR3 nucleotides: TGTGCCAGCAGGTTAGGACAGGTGAACACTGAAGCTTTCTTT.

The V gene is TRBV2, the J gene TRBJ2-7; no reliable D call. Germline V gene data show CDR1 as SNHLY and CDR2 as FYNNEI. This CDR3 spans 15 amino acids. Trimming cost V 1 base and J 0 bases, with 10 bases left between them. The CDR3 bases are TGTGCCAGCAGTGAAGGGGCCACCTCCTCCTACGAGCAGTACTTC. It translates to CASSEGATSSYEQYF.

This chain links TRBV19 with TRBJ2-5; tentative D call: TRBD2 (6 bases). V was pared by 7 bases and J by 0 bases, with 12 bases between. Germline CDR1 is LNHDA and CDR2 is SQIVND (reference sequence). This CDR3 has 14 residues. The CDR3 is CASNRGRNQETQYF. CDR3 coding DNA: TGTGCCAGTAATCGGGGGAGGAACCAAGAGACCCAGTACTTC.

The rearrangement uses TRBV14 and TRBJ2-2; D is unresolved. V shed 0 bases and J shed 6 bases, with 14 bases lying between them. The CDR3 has 16 amino acids. Germline CDR1 SGHDN, CDR2 FVKESK. The CDR3 nucleotides read TGTGCCAGCAGCCAAGATACGGTCCTACGCCCCGGGGAGCTGTTTTTT. Amino acid sequence: CASSQDTVLRPGELFF.

The rearrangement uses TRBV28 and TRBJ2-2; a possible D gene is TRBD1 (5 bases). V was cut by 3 bases and J by 4 bases, with 15 bases left in between. Germline V gene lookup returns CDR1 MDHEN and CDR2 SYDVKM. The CDR3 totals 16 residues. The CDR3, as DNA: TGTGCCAGCAGTTTTAGGGGCAATAAGAGCACCGGGGAGCTGTTTTTT. Translated, it gives CASSFRGNKSTGELFF.

The table lists this clone with a few counts. The genes are TRBV7-6 and TRBJ2-1, with D perhaps matching TRBD2 (6 bases). V was cut by 1 base and J by 2 bases, with 12 bases left in between. The CDR3 has 16 amino acids. Germline CDR1 and CDR2: SGHVS and FNYEAQ. In nucleotides, the CDR3 is TGTGCCAGCAGCTTAGTTAGCGGTTCTGCCTACAATGAGCAGTTCTTC. Amino acids: CASSLVSGSAYNEQFF.

The rearrangement uses TRBV6-1 and TRBJ2-3; unclear D gene. This CDR3 is 15 amino acids long. Germline lookup yields CDR1 MNHNS and CDR2 SASEGT. V lost 3 bases and J 2 bases, leaving 12 bases between the germline ends. The CDR3: CASSEMPQPTDTQYF. CDR3 in DNA: TGTGCCAGCAGTGAGATGCCACAACCCACAGATACGCAGTATTTT.

The chain joins TRBV5-1 to TRBJ2-5; 12 bases fit TRBD2. Per the germline V gene, CDR1 is SGHRS and CDR2 is YFSETQ. V lost 4 bases, J lost 5 bases, and 3 bases stayed unmatched. The CDR3 spans 14 residues. CDR3: CASSTSGRWETQYF. The CDR3 DNA reads as TGCGCCAGCAGCACTAGCGGGAGGTGGGAGACCCAGTACTTC.

V is TRBV9 and J is TRBJ2-7; D might be TRBD2 (5 bases). V lost 0 bases, J lost 1 base, and 8 bases lay in between. The CDR3 extends over 14 amino acids. Germline lookup yields CDR1 SGDLS and CDR2 YYNGEE. The DNA for the CDR3 is TGTGCCAGCAGCGTAGGAGCGGATTCCTACGAGCAGTACTTC. It is translated as CASSVGADSYEQYF.

The chain is built from TRBV10-3 and TRBJ2-1; 7 bases are a match to TRBD2. The CDR3 has 12 residues. The junction had 3 bases not matched to a gene; V was cut back by 8 bases and J by 5 bases. Germline CDR1 ENHRY, CDR2 SYGVKD. CDR3 amino acids: CAIRGLNNEQFF. In DNA, the CDR3 is TGTGCCATCCGGGGACTAAACAATGAGCAGTTCTTC.

The J gene is TRBJ2-1, the V gene TRBV15; weak D call: TRBD1 (7 bases). The V end lost 0 bases, the J end lost 9 bases, and 21 bases lay between the germline ends. CDR3 length equals 17 residues. The V gene's germline CDR1 is LNHNV and CDR2 YYDKDF (reference sequence). CDR3: CATSRDLGGGIRSEQFF. In DNA, the CDR3 is TGTGCCACCAGCAGAGATCTAGGGGGCGGGATTAGGAGTGAGCAGTTCTTC. Complete variable domain (other parts from reference TRBV15 and TRBJ2-1): DAMVIQNPRYQVTQFGKPVTLSCSQTLNHNVMYWYQQKSSQAPKLLFHYYDKDFNNEADTPDNFQSRRPNTSFCFLDIRSPGLGDTAMYLCATSRDLGGGIRSEQFFGPGTRLTVL.

The CDR3 loop reads CASSPGLAGSNEQFF. CDR3 in DNA: TGCGCCAGCAGCCCGGGACTAGCGGGGTCCAATGAGCAGTTCTTC. The V and J genes are TRBV5-1 and TRBJ2-1; 13 bases are shared with TRBD2. J gave up 6 bases and V 4 bases, and 4 bases lay outside the gene matches. CDR1 SGHRS and CDR2 YFSETQ come from the germline V gene. This CDR3 is 15 amino acids long. The variable domain in full, completed from reference TRBV5-1 and TRBJ2-1, reads KAGVTQTPRYLIKTRGQQVTLSCSPISGHRSVSWYQQTPGQGLQFLFEYFSETQRNKGNFPGRFSGRQFSNSRSEMNVSTLELGDSALYLCASSPGLAGSNEQFFGPGTRLTVL.

The rearrangement joins TRBV7-9 to TRBJ1-1; unclear D gene. The V end was cut by 5 bases, the J end by 4 bases, with 20 bases between. The V gene's germline CDR1 is SEHNR and CDR2 FQNEAQ (reference sequence). The CDR3 contains 16 residues. CDR3 sequence reads: CASSKGLQGEGTEAFF. The CDR3 coding sequence is TGTGCCAGCAGCAAGGGTCTGCAAGGTGAGGGCACTGAAGCTTTCTTT.

In its sample, this clone was seen a few times. The chain uses TRBV29-1 and TRBJ1-1, with 7 bases fitting TRBD1. Germline V gives CDR1 SQVTM, CDR2 ANQGSEA. The CDR3 totals 12 residues. Trimming took 7 bases from V and 5 from J; bases not matched to a gene: 7. The CDR3 coding sequence is TGCAGCGCAGCGACAGGGATGACTGAAGCTTTCTTT. This sequence encodes CSAATGMTEAFF.

This chain uses TRBV19 with TRBJ1-5; D uncertain. Germline lookup yields CDR1 LNHDA and CDR2 SQIVND (reference sequence). CDR3 size: 13 residues. V was shortened by 5 bases and J by 7 bases, with 12 bases between the two germline ends. For the CDR3, the DNA is TGTGCCAGTAGTTCCCGACTTGGACAGCCCCAGCATTTT. This sequence encodes CASSSRLGQPQHF.

Comment on this clone: One junction end disagrees with the germline gene, perhaps due to a read error. This rearrangement joins TRBV7-9 to TRBJ2-1, with TRBD2 identical over 7 bases. The CDR3 has 15 amino acids. Germline CDR1 is SEHNR and CDR2 is FQNEAQ (reference sequence). In nucleotides, the CDR3 is TGTTCCAGCAGCCCACCGTCTAGCGGACCTGGGGAGCAGTTCTTC. Translating gives CSSSPPSSGPGEQFF.

The V gene is TRBV6-1, the J gene TRBJ2-1, with D maybe TRBD2 (5 bases). This CDR3 region has 16 residues. Germline loops: CDR1 MNHNS, CDR2 SASEGT. Trimming shortened V by 3 bases and J by 3 bases, and 15 bases separated the two germline ends. The CDR3 nucleotides are TGTGCCAGCAGTGAGGAGGACCGGTATTACTACAATGAGCAGTTCTTC. Its protein is CASSEEDRYYYNEQFF.

The rearrangement uses TRBV12-5 and TRBJ2-4; D unclear. Germline V gene data show CDR1 as LGHNT and CDR2 as FRNRAP. This CDR3 region has 13 residues. The V end lost 3 bases, the J end lost 0 bases, and 3 bases lay between the germline ends. The CDR3 loop reads CASGFLAKNIQYF. The CDR3 DNA reads as TGTGCTAGTGGTTTCCTAGCCAAAAACATTCAGTACTTC.

V usage is TRBV5-1 and J usage is TRBJ2-7; possibly TRBD1 for D (5 bases). Trimming pared 4 bases from V and 5 bases from J, leaving 22 bases between. The V gene's germline CDR1 is SGHRS and CDR2 YFSETQ. The CDR3 runs to 16 residues. In DNA form, the CDR3 reads TGCGCCAGCAGCGGGAACGCAGGGAAATCGAGCAACGAGCAGTACTTC. It yields the protein CASSGNAGKSSNEQYF.

Here the CDR3 DNA reads TGTTCGCAGGGGGCGGGCAATGAGCAGTTCTTC. Translated: CSQGAGNEQFF. J is TRBJ2-1 and V is TRBV6-1; the match to TRBD1 covers 8 bases. This CDR3 spans 11 amino acids. The germline V gene encodes CDR1 MNHNS and CDR2 SASEGT.

The V and J genes are TRBV7-6 and TRBJ2-7; maybe TRBD2 (6 bases). V was shortened by 6 bases and J by 1 base, with 13 bases between the two germline ends. This CDR3 is 14 amino acids long. Germline loops: CDR1 SGHVS, CDR2 FNYEAQ. Written as DNA, the CDR3 is TGTGCCAGCAGTACCCGGGGGTCATCCTACGAGCAGTACTTC. Protein sequence: CASSTRGSSYEQYF.

Note on this clone: The junction departs from the called germline gene at one end, perhaps through a read error. The V gene is TRBV7-7, the J gene TRBJ2-7; possible D gene TRBD1, 6 bases. The germline gives CDR1 SSHAT, CDR2 FNYEAQ (reference sequence). The CDR3 extends over 13 amino acids. The CDR3 sequence: CASSSKPGVEQYF. The CDR3, as DNA: TGTGCTAGCAGCTCCAAGCCAGGGGTCGAGCAGTACTTC.

This chain joins TRBV9 and TRBJ2-7; 8 bases align to TRBD1. Per germline, CDR1 SGDLS and CDR2 YYNGEE. The CDR3 sequence is 18 residues long. The J segment lost 1 base and the V segment lost 2 bases, leaving 14 bases of the junction unmatched. Written as DNA, the CDR3 is TGTGCCAGCAGCGTGGGGGCCCAAGGGGACAGGTTATCCTACGAGCAGTACTTC. Its translation is CASSVGAQGDRLSYEQYF.

The chain carries TRBV14 and TRBJ1-4; 7 nucleotides agree with TRBD1. Germline lookup yields CDR1 SGHDN and CDR2 FVKESK. Trimming removed 4 bases from V and 3 bases from J; junction bases left unmatched: 11. This CDR3 contains 17 residues. CDR3 bases: TGTGCCAGCAGCCTCCGACAGGGTCATTGGTCTAATGAAAAACTGTTTTTT. Translating gives CASSLRQGHWSNEKLFF.

The count of this clone is one. The chain couples TRBV27 to TRBJ1-1, with D possibly being TRBD1 (5 bases). Germline V gene data show CDR1 as MNHEY and CDR2 as SMNVEV (reference sequence). This CDR3 region has 15 residues. V was pared by 4 bases and J by 5 bases, with 17 bases between. The CDR3 region is CASSSRREGSTEAFF. CDR3 DNA sequence: TGTGCCAGCAGTTCCCGCAGGGAAGGGTCGACTGAAGCTTTCTTT.